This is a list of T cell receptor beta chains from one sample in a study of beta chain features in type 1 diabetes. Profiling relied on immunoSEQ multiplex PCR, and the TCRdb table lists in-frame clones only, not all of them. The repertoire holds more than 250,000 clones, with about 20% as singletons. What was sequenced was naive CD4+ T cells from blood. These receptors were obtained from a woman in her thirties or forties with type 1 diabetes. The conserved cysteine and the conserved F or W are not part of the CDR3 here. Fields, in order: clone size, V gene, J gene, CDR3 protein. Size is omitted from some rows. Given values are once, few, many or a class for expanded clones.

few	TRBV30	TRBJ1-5	AWNAGEASQPQH
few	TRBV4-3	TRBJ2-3	ASSHSTREDTQY
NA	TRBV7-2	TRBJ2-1	ASSLIPRYNEQF
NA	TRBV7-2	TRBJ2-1	ASSFLVEQF
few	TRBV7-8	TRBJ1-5	ASSLGTDSGQPQH
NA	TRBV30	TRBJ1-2	AWRWTWEGYT
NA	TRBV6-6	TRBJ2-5	ASSSGETQY
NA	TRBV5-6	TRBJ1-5	ASSSTGLGNQPQH
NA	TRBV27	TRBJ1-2	ASSQKDSGYGYT
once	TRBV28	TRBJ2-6	ASGWWGAGANVLT
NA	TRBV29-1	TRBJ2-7	SVDFGAGVYEQY
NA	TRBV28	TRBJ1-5	ASRGSIYQPQH
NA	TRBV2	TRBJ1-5	ASSVGTGGNQPQH
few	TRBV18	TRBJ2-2	ASSPTGSTGELF
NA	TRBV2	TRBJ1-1	ASSSDRGGEAF
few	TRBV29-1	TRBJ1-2	SVARRGANYGYT
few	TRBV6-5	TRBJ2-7	ASSLNRGVHEQY
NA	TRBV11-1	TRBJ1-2	ASSLSGDGYT
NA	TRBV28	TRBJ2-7	ASIPGQQAYEQY
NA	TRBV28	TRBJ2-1	ASGPTTGGKGWYNEQF
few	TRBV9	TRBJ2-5	ASSPSSGSGETQY
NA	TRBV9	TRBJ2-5	ASSITGAGETQY
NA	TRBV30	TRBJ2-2	AWSFSGELF
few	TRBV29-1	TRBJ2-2	SAHQGAGELF
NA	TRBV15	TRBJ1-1	ATSRGGTGGDEAF
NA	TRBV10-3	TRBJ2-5	AISRTGGQETQY
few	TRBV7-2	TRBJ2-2	ASSLATLAGAGELF
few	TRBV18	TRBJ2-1	ASSPGLGGSYNEQF
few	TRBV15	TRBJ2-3	ATREVGPDTQY
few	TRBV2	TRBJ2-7	ASRGSGTSFYEQY
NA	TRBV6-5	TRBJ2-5	ASSKQGEETQY
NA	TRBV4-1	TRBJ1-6	ASSRGQGYSPLH
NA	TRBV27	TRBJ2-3	ASSLSRVGDTQY
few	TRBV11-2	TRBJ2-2	ASSLGQGRAGELF
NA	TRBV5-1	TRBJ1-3	ASTSGMAGNTIY
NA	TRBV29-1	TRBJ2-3	SVAPRLSTDTQY
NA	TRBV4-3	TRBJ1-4	ASSQLQGAGNEKLF
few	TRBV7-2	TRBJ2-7	ASSPQTSGPSYEQY
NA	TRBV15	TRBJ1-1	ATSRDQGRGTEAF
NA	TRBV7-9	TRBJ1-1	ASSPDRGGYTEAF
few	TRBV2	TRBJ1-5	ASSLTGWQPQH
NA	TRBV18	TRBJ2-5	ASSRDRQETQY
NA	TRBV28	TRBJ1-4	ASSPGQGREKLF
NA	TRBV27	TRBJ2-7	ASSFAGGTGEQY
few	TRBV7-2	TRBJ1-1	ASSPFGGLTNTEAF
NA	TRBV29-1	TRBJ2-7	SVEEERDEQY
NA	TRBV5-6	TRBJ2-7	ASSLRSGIFYEQY
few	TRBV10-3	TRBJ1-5	AISGGQNSNQPQH
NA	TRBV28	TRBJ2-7	ASIPGGTSPYEQY
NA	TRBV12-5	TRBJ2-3	ASGQQADTQY
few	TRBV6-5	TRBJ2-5	ASSRGLAGAETQY
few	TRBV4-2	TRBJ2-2	ASRAPDRGTGELF
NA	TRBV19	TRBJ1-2	ASSNTGTDGYT
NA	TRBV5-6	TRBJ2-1	ASRTGTSGLYNEQF
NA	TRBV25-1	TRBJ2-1	ASRNPTSAGYNEQF